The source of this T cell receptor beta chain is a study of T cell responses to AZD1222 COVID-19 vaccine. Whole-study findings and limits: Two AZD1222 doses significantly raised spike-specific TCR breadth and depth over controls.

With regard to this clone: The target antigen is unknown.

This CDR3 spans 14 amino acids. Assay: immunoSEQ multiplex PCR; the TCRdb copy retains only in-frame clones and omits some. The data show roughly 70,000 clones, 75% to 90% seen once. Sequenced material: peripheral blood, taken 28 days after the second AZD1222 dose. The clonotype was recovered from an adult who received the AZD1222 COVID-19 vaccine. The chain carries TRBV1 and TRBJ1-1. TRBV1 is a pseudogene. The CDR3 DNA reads TGCACCAGCAGCTTAAGATCAATGAACACTGAAGCTTTCTTT. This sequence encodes CTSSLRSMNTEAFF.